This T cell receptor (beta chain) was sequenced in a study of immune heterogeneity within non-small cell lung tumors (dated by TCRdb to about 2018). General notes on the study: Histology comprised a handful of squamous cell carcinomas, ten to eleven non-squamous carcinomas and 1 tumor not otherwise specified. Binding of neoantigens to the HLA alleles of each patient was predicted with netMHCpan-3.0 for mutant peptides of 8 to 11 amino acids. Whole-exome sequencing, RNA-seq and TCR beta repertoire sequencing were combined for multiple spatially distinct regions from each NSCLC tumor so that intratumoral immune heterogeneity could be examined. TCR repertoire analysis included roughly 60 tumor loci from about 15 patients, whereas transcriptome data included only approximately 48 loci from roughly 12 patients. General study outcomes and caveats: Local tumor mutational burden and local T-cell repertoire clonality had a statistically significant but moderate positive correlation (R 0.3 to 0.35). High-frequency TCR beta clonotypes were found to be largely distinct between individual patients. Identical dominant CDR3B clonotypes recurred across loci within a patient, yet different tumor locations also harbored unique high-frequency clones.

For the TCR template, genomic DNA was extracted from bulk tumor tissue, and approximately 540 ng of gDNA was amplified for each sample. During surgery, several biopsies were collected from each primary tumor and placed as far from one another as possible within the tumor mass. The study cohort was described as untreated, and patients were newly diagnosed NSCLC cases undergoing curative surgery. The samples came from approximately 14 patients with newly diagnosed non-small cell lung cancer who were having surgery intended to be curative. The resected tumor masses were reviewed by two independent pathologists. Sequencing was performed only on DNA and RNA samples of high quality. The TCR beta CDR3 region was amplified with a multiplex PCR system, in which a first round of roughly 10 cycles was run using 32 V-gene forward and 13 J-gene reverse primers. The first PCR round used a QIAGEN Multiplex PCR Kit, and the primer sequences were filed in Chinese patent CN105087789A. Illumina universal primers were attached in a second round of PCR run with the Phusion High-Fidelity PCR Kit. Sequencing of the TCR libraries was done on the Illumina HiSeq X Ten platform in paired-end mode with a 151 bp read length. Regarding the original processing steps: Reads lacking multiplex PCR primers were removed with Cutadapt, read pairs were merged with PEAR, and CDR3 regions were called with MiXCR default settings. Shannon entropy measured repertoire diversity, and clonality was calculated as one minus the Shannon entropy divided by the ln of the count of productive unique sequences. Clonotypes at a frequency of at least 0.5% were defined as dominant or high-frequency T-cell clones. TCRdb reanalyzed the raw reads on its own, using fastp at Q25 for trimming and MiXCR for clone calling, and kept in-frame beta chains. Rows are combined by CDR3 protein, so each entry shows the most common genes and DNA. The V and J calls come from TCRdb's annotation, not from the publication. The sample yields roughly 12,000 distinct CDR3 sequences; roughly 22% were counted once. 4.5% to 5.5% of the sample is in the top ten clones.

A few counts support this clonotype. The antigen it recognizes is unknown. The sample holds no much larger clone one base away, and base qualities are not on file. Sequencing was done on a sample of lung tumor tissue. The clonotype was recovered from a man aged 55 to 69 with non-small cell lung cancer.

This receptor has the CDR3 CASSQAGQGAGELFF. The bases are TGTGCCAGCAGCCAAGCTGGACAGGGGGCCGGGGAGCTGTTTTTT. The sequence is built from TRBV14 and TRBJ2-2; 10 junctional bases match TRBD1. The CDR3 spans 15 residues, from the cysteine through the phenylalanine. Only the CDR3 part of the read is kept: 45 bases, read in frame from the first base. Taken from the germline V gene, the CDR1 and CDR2 loops are SGHDN and FVKESK. The V end gives up 1 base and the J end 6 bases, leaving 2 bases in the junction not matched to a gene.